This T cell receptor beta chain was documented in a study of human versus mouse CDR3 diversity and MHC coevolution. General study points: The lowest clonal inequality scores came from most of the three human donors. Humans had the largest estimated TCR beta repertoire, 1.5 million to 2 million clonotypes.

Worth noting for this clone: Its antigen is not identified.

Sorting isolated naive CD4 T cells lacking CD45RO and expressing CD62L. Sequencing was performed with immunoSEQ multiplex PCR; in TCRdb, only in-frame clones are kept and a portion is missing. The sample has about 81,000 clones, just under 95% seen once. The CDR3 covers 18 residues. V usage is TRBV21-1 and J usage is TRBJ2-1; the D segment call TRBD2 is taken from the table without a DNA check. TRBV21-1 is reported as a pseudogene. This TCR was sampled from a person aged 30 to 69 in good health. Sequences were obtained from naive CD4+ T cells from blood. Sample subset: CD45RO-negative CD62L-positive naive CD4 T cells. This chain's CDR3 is CASRPGNCGSGPPVEQFF. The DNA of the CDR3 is TGTGCCAGCAGGCCGGGGAACTGCGGTAGCGGGCCCCCAGTGGAGCAGTTCTTC.